These T cell receptor beta chains were read from a single sample in a study of blood T cell repertoires in COVID-19. The data were produced by immunoSEQ multiplex PCR, yet TCRdb's version contains in-frame clones alone and is incomplete. Among 140,000 to 150,000 clones listed, around 89% were seen once. Sequencing used peripheral blood. The receptors originated from a man aged 55 to 70 with active or convalescent COVID-19. Each CDR3 is given with its conserved first and last residue. A D gene is named only where the DNA matches it firmly. Size is omitted from some rows. Given values are once, few, many or a class for expanded clones.

v_gene	j_gene	d_gene	abundance	len	CDR3nt	CDR3aa
TRBV14	TRBJ2-3	.	.	12	TGTGCCAGCAGCCAAGTCAGTTTTACGCAGTATTTT	CASSQVSFTQYF
TRBV7-9	TRBJ2-2	.	.	15	TGTGCCAGCAGCTTTAGACAGGCGGACACCGGGGAGCTGTTTTTT	CASSFRQADTGELFF
TRBV3-1/TRBV3-2	TRBJ1-2	TRBD1	.	14	TGTGCCAGCAGCCCGAGGGACAGGGGGCAAGGCTACACCTTC	CASSPRDRGQGYTF
TRBV6-2/TRBV6-3	TRBJ1-1	.	once	14	TGTGCCAGCAGTTACTCGGAGGTGAGCACTGAAGCTTTCTTT	CASSYSEVSTEAFF
TRBV5-4	TRBJ1-6	TRBD1	.	17	TGTGCCAGCAGCGCTGGGGGGACAGGATTTGGGCAATCACCCCTCCACTTT	CASSAGGTGFGQSPLHF
TRBV5-4	TRBJ2-5	.	.	14	TGTGCCAGCAGCCCGTGGGACTTACGAGAGACCCAGTACTTC	CASSPWDLRETQYF
TRBV28	TRBJ2-3	.	.	15	TGTGCCAGCAGTCCCGTTGAGGTGCGCACGATTACGCAGTATTTT	CASSPVEVRTITQYF
TRBV2	TRBJ2-7	.	.	13	TGTGCCAGCAGGCGGACAGTTCTCAGAGGGCAGTACTTC	CASRRTVLRGQYF
TRBV28	TRBJ1-5	.	few	17	TGTGCCAGCACCTCCCCCGCCAGGGGACCTAGCAATCAGCCCCAGCATTTT	CASTSPARGPSNQPQHF
TRBV21-1	TRBJ1-2	.	.	13	TGTGCCAGCAGCGGTCGGACAGGGGAAGGCTACACCTTC	CASSGRTGEGYTF
TRBV27	TRBJ2-5	TRBD2	.	17	TGTGCCAGCAGTTTATCGAGGGTAGCGGGTTACCAAGAGACCCAGTACTTC	CASSLSRVAGYQETQYF
TRBV6-2/TRBV6-3	TRBJ1-2	.	.	16	TGTGCCAGCAGTTACGGGGCCGAAGGGAGCGGGCAAGGCTACACCTTC	CASSYGAEGSGQGYTF
TRBV6-2/TRBV6-3	TRBJ1-1	.	.	13	TGTGCCAGCAGTTACTCGATCAGGGGTAAAGCTTTCTTT	CASSYSIRGKAFF
TRBV4-2	TRBJ2-3	TRBD2	.	17	TGTGCCAGCAGCCACGGTAGCGGGAGGGTTGGCGCAGATACGCAGTATTTT	CASSHGSGRVGADTQYF
TRBV27	TRBJ1-4	.	.	15	TGTGCCAGCAGCCCACGGAGGGCCGTTAATGAAAAACTGTTTTTT	CASSPRRAVNEKLFF
TRBV6-1	TRBJ2-4	.	.	12	TGTGCCAGCAGTGAAACATTAAACATTCAGTACTTC	CASSETLNIQYF
TRBV10-3	TRBJ2-3	TRBD1	.	16	TGTGCCATCAGTGAGTCGAGAGGACAGGGCACAGATACGCAGTATTTT	CAISESRGQGTDTQYF
TRBV7-2	TRBJ2-5	.	.	14	TGTGCCAGCAGCTTAGTCGGGGGGCCAGAGACCCAGTACTTC	CASSLVGGPETQYF
TRBV4-1	TRBJ1-1	.	few	15	TGCGCCAGCAGCCAAGGGGCCGGGGGGCTCTATGAAGCTTTCTTT	CASSQGAGGLYEAFF
TRBV10-3	TRBJ2-7	TRBD2	.	15	TGTGCCATCAGTGAGATAGCGGGAAGCTCCTACGAGCAGTACTTC	CAISEIAGSSYEQYF
TRBV24-1	TRBJ2-2	.	few	13	TGTGCCACCAGTGCCCGCTTAGCCGGGGAGCTGTTTTTT	CATSARLAGELFF
TRBV19	TRBJ2-5	TRBD2	.	15	TGTGCCAGTAGTATAAGGCCTAGCGGACAAGAGACCCAGTACTTC	CASSIRPSGQETQYF
TRBV3-1/TRBV3-2	TRBJ2-3	TRBD2	.	16	TGTGCCAGCAGCCAGACTAGCGGGGGGGCGACAGATACGCAGTATTTT	CASSQTSGGATDTQYF
TRBV28	TRBJ1-1	.	.	14	TGTGCCTTGCGGTCGGTCAGGGTGGGCACTGAAGCTTTCTTT	CALRSVRVGTEAFF
TRBV12-3/TRBV12-4	TRBJ1-2	.	.	13	TGTGCCAGCAGCACCGCAGGGCGCTATGGCTACACCTTC	CASSTAGRYGYTF
TRBV12-1	TRBJ1-5	.	few	17	TGTGCCAGCAGCCGTGGACAGGGGAACTATAGCAATCAGCCCCAGCATTTT	CASSRGQGNYSNQPQHF
TRBV23-1	TRBJ1-1	TRBD1	.	14	TGCGCCAGCACAAGGGACAGGAGAGAAACTGAAGCTTTCTTT	CASTRDRRETEAFF
TRBV5-1	TRBJ2-3	TRBD1	once	14	TGCGCCAGCAGCTTCGGACAGGGAGCAGATACGCAGTATTTT	CASSFGQGADTQYF
TRBV7-9	TRBJ2-1	TRBD2	.	16	TGTGCCAGCAGGGGGCCGAGCGGGGGTCTCTACAATGAGCAGTTCTTC	CASRGPSGGLYNEQFF
TRBV29-1	TRBJ1-2	.	once	11	TGCAGCGGCTTCGCGGGGCTAGGCTACACCTTC	CSGFAGLGYTF
TRBV9	TRBJ2-1	.	.	15	TGTGCCAGCAGCGTAAGCGGTAGCTCCTACAATGAGCAGTTCTTC	CASSVSGSSYNEQFF
TRBV3-1/TRBV3-2	TRBJ2-5	TRBD1	once	14	TGTGCCAGCAGCCTCAGGGGGCAGACAGAGACCCAGTACTTC	CASSLRGQTETQYF
TRBV24-1	TRBJ2-5	.	.	15	TGTGCCACCAGTGATGTCGGACAGTCGCAAGAGACCCAGTACTTC	CATSDVGQSQETQYF
TRBV7-9	TRBJ2-7	.	.	14	TGTGCCAGCAGCCCGGTTGGGGGGTCTGGCGAGCAGTACTTC	CASSPVGGSGEQYF
TRBV15	TRBJ2-5	.	.	16	TGTGCCACCAACTACAGGGATTGGGGGTTTCAAGAGACCCAGTACTTC	CATNYRDWGFQETQYF
TRBV24-1	TRBJ1-5	.	once	12	TGTGCCACCAGTGCAGGTAACCAGCCCCAGCATTTT	CATSAGNQPQHF